The 3 T cell receptor beta chains reported below all come from one sample, sequenced in a study of response to subunit inactivated influenza vaccine. One entry per CDR3 protein, called by TCRdb with MiXCR from the RT-PCR reads. The sample has around 570,000 distinct CDR3 sequences, 7.5% to 8.5% seen once. This specimen was PBMCs from blood, taken around 25 months after vaccination. The receptors were sampled from a man aged 45 to 75 who received an inactivated influenza vaccine.

This clonotype occurred many times. The chain combines TRBV7-8 with TRBJ2-4, with 14 nucleotides matching TRBD2. The CDR3 is 17 amino acids. Looked up from germline, CDR1 is SGHVS and CDR2 is FQNEAQ. V lost 1 base to trimming and J lost 6 bases; unmatched junction nucleotides: 5. The CDR3: CASSLGGTSGGLNIQYF. The CDR3 DNA follows: TGTGCCAGCAGCTTAGGGGGGACTAGCGGGGGCCTAAACATTCAGTACTTC.

V and J are TRBV4-3 and TRBJ1-1; a possible D gene is TRBD1 (6 bases). CDR1 and CDR2 from the germline V gene are LGHNA and YSLEER. V was trimmed by 1 base and J by 5 bases, leaving 8 bases between them. This CDR3 region has 13 residues. CDR3 in amino acids: CASSQADRTEAFF. The CDR3 region has the DNA TGCGCCAGCAGCCAAGCGGACAGAACTGAAGCTTTCTTT.

This clonotype has a count of ten or more. V gene TRBV29-1 combines with J gene TRBJ2-3; tentatively, D is TRBD2 (6 bases). There are 14 residues in the CDR3. Looked up from germline, CDR1 is SQVTM and CDR2 is ANQGSEA. The V end was cut by 5 bases, the J end by 2 bases, with 14 bases between. In nucleotides, the CDR3 is TGCAGCGTTAAGGCGGGATACCTCACAGATACGCAGTATTTT. Protein sequence: CSVKAGYLTDTQYF.